This T cell receptor (beta chain) comes out of a study of shared clonotypes between healthy human individuals (dated by TCRdb to 2018 to 2020). At the level of the whole study: Two women and a few men aged 18 to 49 years were included in the cohort. For each donor, CD4 naive and CD4 memory were each run on three plates, CD8 naive on two plates, and CD8 memory on one plate. Between about 0.85 and 10 billion PBMCs per donor were obtained by leukapheresis. To estimate repertoire size and how much clonotype sharing occurs between individuals, the study deeply sequenced the blood TCR repertoires of about five healthy adults. To increase sequencing depth and limit assay-specific biases, different laboratories used diverse techniques to prepare libraries and sequence TCR repertoires.

The CDR3 contains 14 residues, cysteine and phenylalanine counted. Only CDR3 DNA is held: 42 bases, read in frame from base 1. This clone showed up just once. This receptor's antigen is unknown. Per-nucleotide qualities are absent, and no much larger clonotype sits a single base away. Summary of the overall study and its limitations: Sharing across a few donors was observed for roughly 5.4% of naive CD4, about 4% of naive CD8, 2% to 2.5% of memory CD4, and roughly 0.4% of memory CD8 clonotypes. Because the study included a small number of donors, the genetic and exposure-history diversity represented was limited. Sampling was restricted to blood, and TCR repertoires in tissues likely differ from the TCR repertoires found in blood. Higher generation probabilities were observed for clonotypes shared by all four sorted-subset donors than for non-shared clonotypes. Based on pairwise subsampling, the degree of clonotype sharing among donors was expected to be affected by sequencing depth. Naive subsets generally had larger estimated clonotype richness than memory subsets did. Incomplete sequencing was indicated by rarefaction of sorted-subset datasets, despite the large sequencing depth.

The donors were healthy, HIV-negative adults who had no recently reported acute infections or vaccinations. Every donor was a Caucasian adult living in Nashville, Tennessee, USA. Magnetic negative selection was used to enrich CD4+ T cells, after which naive cells were positively selected on CD45RA and the negative fraction became the memory subset. Blood was obtained by leukapheresis, after which PBMCs were separated by Ficoll-Histopaque density gradient centrifugation and cryopreserved in liquid nitrogen vapor phase. Analytical flow cytometry was used to check the purity and quantity of every magnetically sorted T cell population. From each sorted fraction, genomic DNA was isolated and quantified by UV absorbance on a Nanodrop 2000c. Using the deep immunoSEQ assay, multiplex PCR amplified TCR CDR3 regions from genomic DNA. Extracted genomic DNA from each cell subset was spread evenly across all wells of several immunoSEQ 96-well plates, with each plate serving as a replicate. For sorted subsets, approximately 210 ng genomic DNA, equal to approximately 30,000 T cell genomes, was loaded into each replicate PCR. Purified libraries were quantified with a Qubit 3.0 fluorometer, sized on a Bioanalyzer 2100, and re-quantified with the KAPA Library Quantification kit. Each immunoSEQ 96-well plate was sequenced on its own single-read 150-cycle Illumina NextSeq 550 flow cell. As for the authors' bioinformatics: Because the immunoSEQ output held only junctional sequences and lacked quality scores, the filtering could not match the filtering applied to full-length reads. To assign V/J genes and CDR3, sequences were annotated against IMGT germline references using PyIR, a Python wrapper for IgBLAST v1.9. Reads were removed for weak V/J assignments (E-value above 1e-6), missing CDR3, stop codons, out-of-frame junctions, or ambiguous translated residues. V3J clonotypes were defined by identical inferred V gene, J gene, and CDR3 amino acid sequence. Percentage overlap between repertoires was calculated by dividing the number of shared unique clonotypes by the size of the smaller repertoire. RTK rarefaction, the Chao1 estimator, and Recon v2.1 estimates of unobserved clonotypes were used to assess repertoire richness. Generation probabilities were computed with OLGA for all TCRbeta clonotypes obtained by the gDNA method from several donors. Drawn from immuneACCESS, this table holds only the in-frame rearrangements with V and J called that TCRdb kept. Clones are partly lost; checked studies trace under half to an unresolved V gene and leave the rest unexplained. Clone size and the V and J calls come from that table; the DNA yielded D and trimming. The table for this sample lists some 2,000,000 clones; approximately 95% of them were counted only once. The biggest ten clones account for about 0.13% of the sample.

This receptor was obtained from a man aged 18 to 30 in good health. This receptor chain uses TRBV21-1 and TRBJ1-1; the table's TRBD1 call for D was not verified on the DNA. TRBV21-1 is designated a pseudogene. Sequenced material: naive CD4+ T cells sorted from blood. The cell subset or site label corresponds to: CD45RA+ positively selected. The bases are TGTGCCAGCAGCACGAGACAGGGGCAGAATGAAGCTTTCTTT. It is translated as CASSTRQGQNEAFF.